The T cell receptor (beta chain) described here comes from a study of molecular identifiers for immune sequencing clone quantification. General study points: Clones above 20 RNA copies contained over 97% of effector molecules but under 1% of naive ones.

The CDR3 is 15 amino acids. Germline values: CDR1 MNHEY, CDR2 SVGEGT. Germline trimming cut 6 bases from V and 2 bases from J; bases unmatched to any gene: 6. MiXCR, applied by TCRdb to the PCR reads, yields one record per CDR3 protein. The table records 60,000 to 70,000 distinct CDR3 sequences, 15% to 20% of them present only once. This clonotype was seen many times. Its antigen is undetermined. The clonotype originates from a human donor in good health. Some libraries in this study had Jurkat cell RNA spiked in. The chain recombines TRBV6-2 or TRBV6-3 with TRBJ1-5; TRBD1 matches 8 bases. The sequencing input was naive CD8+ T cells from blood, with Jurkat cell RNA spiked in. Subset in this sample: FACS-sorted CD8+CD4-CCR7+CD45RA+ naive T cells. The chain's CDR3 is CASSPRGLGNQPQHF. For the CDR3, the DNA is TGTGCCAGCAGCCCCAGGGGGCTTGGCAATCAGCCCCAGCATTTT.